The entry below gives a single TCR beta chain sequence along with its context. This entry comes from a study of blood T cell repertoires in COVID-19. About the research overall: Acute and convalescent COVID-19 samples came from the United States, Italy and Spain. PBMCs, B-cell-depleted T cells, or T cells provided the cDNA or gDNA that made up the material.

In Seattle, patients joined the study during active infection and were tracked longitudinally. Original analysis: Using reference gene primer amplification, nucleated cell counts were estimated. The protocol was immunoSEQ multiplex PCR, while the TCRdb copy is restricted to in-frame clones and leaves out a portion. V and J calls and clone size are copied from that table; D and trimming were computed from the DNA. The data contain over 130,000 clones, about 88% of them singletons. Germline lookup yields CDR1 SGHNT and CDR2 YENEEA. CDR3 length: 14 residues. Germline trimming cut 5 bases from V and 10 bases from J; bases unmatched to any gene: 10.

The sample taken for sequencing was peripheral blood. The clonotype was recovered from a human donor with COVID-19, enrolled during active disease. The donor label of this sample is uncertain. The chain combines TRBV11-3 with TRBJ2-1; 8 nucleotides line up with TRBD1. CDR3 residues: CASSAAGGSGEQFF. DNA of the CDR3: TGTGCCAGCAGCGCGGCAGGGGGCTCAGGAGAGCAGTTCTTC.